What follows are 10 T cell receptor beta chains derived from one specimen sequenced in a study of T cell responses to AZD1222 COVID-19 vaccine. Sequencing used immunoSEQ multiplex PCR; TCRdb keeps in-frame clones, though not all of them. This sample has some 150,000 clones, with over 90% found just once. The material was peripheral blood, obtained on day 0 of AZD1222 vaccination. All receptors derive from an adult in good health.

This clone is a singleton in its sample. The rearrangement links TRBV18 to TRBJ2-2; D is undetermined. CDR3 length: 13 amino acids. The ends were cut back, 3 bases at V and 1 base at J, with 3 bases in the middle. Germline loops: CDR1 KGHSH, CDR2 LQKENI. The CDR3 DNA sequence: TGTGCCAGCTCACCGGGGAACACCGGGGAGCTGTTTTTT. Amino acid sequence: CASSPGNTGELFF.

This clone appeared a single time. This chain connects TRBV10-3 to TRBJ2-5; D is perhaps TRBD1 or TRBD2 (5 bases each). Germline V gene data show CDR1 as ENHRY and CDR2 as SYGVKD. Trimming left V 6 bases short and J 1 base short, with 12 bases between. The CDR3 contains 14 residues. As DNA, the CDR3 is TGTGCCATCAGGAGGGGCAGCATCCAAGAGACCCAGTACTTC. It yields the protein CAIRRGSIQETQYF.

The chain uses TRBV6-5 and TRBJ1-1; no firm D call. Per the germline V gene, CDR1 is MNHEY and CDR2 is SVGAGI. Trimming pared 10 bases from V and 8 bases from J, leaving 26 bases between. This CDR3 region has 15 residues. This chain's CDR3 is CANRYSDSSTFEAFF. As DNA, the CDR3 is TGTGCCAACCGTTATTCTGACTCATCCACGTTCGAAGCTTTCTTT.

This chain links TRBV9 with TRBJ1-4, with D perhaps matching TRBD1 (5 bases). V was clipped by 6 bases and J by 0 bases, with 9 bases between them. In germline, CDR1 is SGDLS, CDR2 YYNGEE. This CDR3 spans 14 amino acids. CDR3 loop: CASTRGATNEKLFF. Here the CDR3 DNA reads TGTGCCAGCACTCGGGGGGCAACTAATGAAAAACTGTTTTTT.

The rearrangement uses TRBV12-3 or TRBV12-4 and TRBJ1-2; no firm D call. This CDR3 contains 11 residues. V lost 3 bases and J 7 bases, leaving 6 bases between the germline ends. Here the CDR3 DNA reads TGTGCCAGCAGTTTCCAGATTGGCTACACCTTC. Protein: CASSFQIGYTF.

The CDR3 bases are TGTGCCAGCAGCTCTTTCCGACTGAGGGGGCGGCAACTCATGAACACTGAAGCTTTCTTT. Residues: CASSSFRLRGRQLMNTEAFF. The rearrangement joins TRBV5-4 to TRBJ1-1, with 7 positions matching TRBD1. Germline V gene data show CDR1 as SGHNT and CDR2 as YYREEE (reference sequence). Losses at the gene ends were 3 bases for V and 0 bases for J; bases not matched to a gene: 20. CDR3 length: 20 amino acids.

The chain joins TRBV6-5 to TRBJ1-3, with a weak D call TRBD1 (5 bases). Germline lookup yields CDR1 MNHEY and CDR2 SVGAGI. The length of the CDR3 is 15 residues. V lost 6 bases, J lost 2 bases, and 14 bases lay in between. The CDR3 region is CASSDTGLPGNTIYF. Here the CDR3 DNA reads TGTGCCAGCAGCGATACAGGACTACCTGGAAACACCATATATTTT.

The J gene is TRBJ1-1, the V gene TRBV11-2; 9 bases line up with TRBD1. Germline V gives CDR1 SGHAT, CDR2 FQNNGV. V lost 7 bases to trimming and J lost 1 base; unmatched junction nucleotides: 7. The CDR3 consists of 15 residues. The chain's CDR3 is CASTQTGGRNTEAFF. CDR3 nucleotide sequence: TGTGCCAGCACCCAGACAGGGGGTAGGAACACTGAAGCTTTCTTT.

This clone has only one observation. The rearrangement uses TRBV7-9 and TRBJ1-4, with D unresolved. The length of the CDR3 is 14 residues. Germline CDR1 is SEHNR and CDR2 is FQNEAQ (reference sequence). The ends were cut back, 5 bases at V and 11 bases at J, with 18 bases in the middle. The DNA of the CDR3 is TGTGCCAGCAGCCCCCTAGCAGGACGTGGGAAACTGTTTTTT. It specifies CASSPLAGRGKLFF.

The chain joins TRBV15 to TRBJ2-4, with D possibly being TRBD1 (5 bases). CDR3 length: 15 residues. CDR1 is LNHNV and CDR2 is YYDKDF in the germline V gene (reference sequence). V lost 0 bases and J 9 bases, leaving 15 bases between the germline ends. CDR3 loop: CATSRDLGETGIQYF. In DNA form, the CDR3 reads TGTGCCACCAGCAGAGATCTAGGGGAAACGGGCATTCAGTACTTC.